The T cell receptor (beta chain) described here comes from a study of CD4+ T cells in melanoma. The sample holds one count of this clone. Profiled with immunoSEQ multiplex PCR; TCRdb holds only in-frame clones, not every one. The repertoire holds about 20,000 clones, with roughly 78% as singletons. The source of this sequence is a human donor with melanoma.

The CDR3 sequence: CASSQVGRSSGVGEQFF. Here the CDR3 DNA reads TGCGCCAGCAGCCAAGTTGGTCGGTCTAGCGGGGTGGGTGAGCAGTTCTTC. J is TRBJ2-1 and V is TRBV4-1; 9 bases match TRBD2. CDR1 and CDR2 (germline): MGHRA, YSYEKL. The J segment lost 9 bases and the V segment lost 1 base, leaving 13 bases of the junction unmatched. The CDR3 is made up of 17 amino acids.